These 9 T cell receptor beta chains share one sample of origin, sequenced in a study of blood T cell repertoires in COVID-19. Repertoires were generated with immunoSEQ multiplex PCR, while TCRdb's copy carries only in-frame clones and drops some. The table records roughly 150,000 clones, more than 80% of them present only once. Sequencing was carried out using peripheral blood. Every receptor here comes from a woman aged 55-70 years with COVID-19, enrolled during active disease.

This clone was picked up one time. The rearrangement uses TRBV6-2 or TRBV6-3 and TRBJ2-2; 9 positions match TRBD1. The junction had 5 bases not matched to a gene; V was cut back by 2 bases and J by 4 bases. Per germline, CDR1 MNHEY and CDR2 SVGEGT. The CDR3 length is 16 residues. CDR3 DNA: TGTGCCAGCAGTTACCCGGACAGGGGCGGCACCGGGGAGCTGTTTTTT. Residues: CASSYPDRGGTGELFF.

The chain uses TRBV6-4 and TRBJ2-2, with a possible D match to TRBD1 (5 bases). In germline, CDR1 is MRHNA, CDR2 SNTAGT. V gave up 5 bases and J gave up 5 bases, with 12 bases separating them. The CDR3 loop spans 14 amino acids. CDR3 DNA: TGTGCCAGCAGTTCAGGGTTTGGGACCGGGGAGCTGTTTTTT. This translates into CASSSGFGTGELFF.

This clone came up a few times. Other DNA sequences within the sample encode an identical CDR3. The gene calls are TRBV9 and TRBJ2-7, with TRBD1 matching 9 bases. This CDR3 region has 14 residues. V was pared by 3 bases and J by 1 base, with 2 bases of the junction left unmatched. The germline V gene has CDR1 SGDLS and CDR2 YYNGEE. The CDR3: CASSGGQGSYEQYF. Here the CDR3 DNA reads TGTGCCAGCAGCGGGGGACAGGGATCCTACGAGCAGTACTTC.

This rearrangement joins TRBV19 to TRBJ2-5, with 9 bases aligning to TRBD2. The germline CDR1 and CDR2 sequences are LNHDA and SQIVND (reference sequence). V shed 6 bases, J shed 4 bases, and the junction held 9 bases outside the gene matches. This CDR3 spans 15 amino acids. The CDR3 DNA sequence: TGTGCCAGTAGGACGGATAGCGGGGGACTAGAGACCCAGTACTTC. Its protein is CASRTDSGGLETQYF.

The chain is built from TRBV5-8 and TRBJ1-5; no firm D call. This CDR3 has 15 residues. V was clipped by 2 bases and J by 0 bases, with 9 bases between them. Germline-derived CDR1 and CDR2 are SGHTS and YDEGEE. The DNA for the CDR3 is TGTGCCAGCAGCTTCGTCATAGTTAGCAATCAGCCCCAGCATTTT. It encodes CASSFVIVSNQPQHF.

This chain links TRBV6-5 with TRBJ1-1; 12 nucleotides agree with TRBD1. CDR1 and CDR2 from the germline V gene are MNHEY and SVGAGI. The CDR3 contains 14 residues. V gave up 8 bases and J gave up 5 bases; unmatched junction bases: 6. The CDR3 DNA is TGTGCCAGCCGGAGGGACAGGGGGCATACTGAAGCTTTCTTT. Its translation is CASRRDRGHTEAFF.

In DNA form, the CDR3 reads TGTGCCAGCACCAGGACAGGGGGCGGGGACACCGGGGAGCTGTTTTTT. This codes for CASTRTGGGDTGELFF. V gene TRBV9 combines with J gene TRBJ2-2, with 11 nucleotides matching TRBD1. The germline gives CDR1 SGDLS, CDR2 YYNGEE. The V segment lost 6 bases and the J segment 3 bases; nucleotides outside the gene matches: 7. CDR3 size: 16 residues.

The chain is built from TRBV27 and TRBJ1-3, with TRBD1 identical over 7 bases. The junction had 17 bases not matched to a gene; V was cut back by 5 bases and J by 4 bases. CDR1 MNHEY and CDR2 SMNVEV come from the germline V gene (reference sequence). The CDR3 has 18 residues. DNA for the CDR3: TGTGCCAGCAGTCCACTGACAGGGAGTGAGGACTCCGGAAACACCATATATTTT. Translated, it gives CASSPLTGSEDSGNTIYF.

V usage is TRBV11-2 and J usage is TRBJ1-1; D ambiguous. This CDR3 is built from 16 residues. The V end was cut by 0 bases, the J end by 4 bases, with 15 bases between. Germline loops: CDR1 SGHAT, CDR2 FQNNGV. The CDR3 bases are TGTGCCAGCAGCTTAGATGCGCGGCCCCGTGGCACTGAAGCTTTCTTT. Translation gives CASSLDARPRGTEAFF.